This T cell receptor beta chain was identified during a study of cytomegalovirus exposure and HLA in healthy donors. Study details: There were roughly 80 million unique TCRs (from HLA-typed donors) in an early data release. Study-level points and caveats: Within the data, a cluster of highly shared sequence variants was likely a sequencing artifact. With further analysis later on, most CMV-associated TCR beta chains appeared HLA-restricted. The listing of 150 to 200 TCR beta chains classed them as cytomegalovirus-associated.

PCR employed 60 Vbeta and 13 Jbeta primers. The protocol was immunoSEQ multiplex PCR, while the TCRdb copy is restricted to in-frame clones and leaves out a portion. Among under 200,000 clones listed, around four fifths were seen once. Comments on this clone: Its specificity is unknown.

Trimming left V 5 bases short and J 3 bases short, with 19 bases between. Germline V lookup: CDR1 SGHVS, CDR2 FQNEAQ. CDR3 length: 16 amino acids. The TCR originated in a man younger than 35 in good health and CMV-seronegative. Sequencing was carried out using PBMCs. The V and J genes are TRBV7-8 and TRBJ1-2; tentative D call: TRBD1 (6 bases). CDR3 amino acids: CASSPLPRQGYYGYTF. The CDR3, as DNA: TGTGCCAGCAGCCCTCTTCCTCGGCAGGGGTACTATGGCTACACCTTC.